The 13 T cell receptor beta chains given below trace back to one sample, sequenced in a study of naive and memory T cell subsets (dated by TCRdb to the late 2010s). What the research found in general, with its limitations: A few larger clonotypes were present in naive repertoires, particularly the CD8 repertoires, and these clonotypes were possibly memory cells re-expressing CD45RA.

The receptor library was made with UMI-ligation and nested PCR. Data came from an Illumina MiSeq. The beta constant-region primer consisted of an equimolar mixture of two oligonucleotides that together covered TRBC1 and TRBC2. Four rounds of PCR were used to amplify ligated cDNA, with nested alpha and beta constant-region primers being used together with the SP2 primer. TCRdb applied fastp at Q25 and MiXCR to the public reads, then kept only in-frame beta chains. Every entry covers one CDR3 protein and lists the most common genes and DNA from its rows. The sample contains roughly 99,000 distinct CDR3 sequences, about 10% of them found a single time. Jointly, the top ten make up around 0.13% of the sample. Which antigens these TCRs recognize remains unknown. The source material was naive CD4+ T cells from blood. Reading the label with the study, this specimen's cell subset or site is: naive T cells, CD45RA high CD27+. These receptor sequences come from a human donor in good health.

The chain joins TRBV2 to TRBJ1-4; D remains unclear. The CDR3 covers 16 residues. Trimming removed 8 bases from V and 0 bases from J, with 16 bases in between. Germline loops: CDR1 SNHLY, CDR2 FYNNEI. The CDR3 bases are TGTGCCAGCCTCCCGTCTGGTTCGACAACTAATGAAAAACTGTTTTTT. Translation: CASLPSGSTTNEKLFF.

This chain connects TRBV12-3 or TRBV12-4 to TRBJ1-1; a possible D gene is TRBD1 (5 bases). The CDR3 contains 19 residues. Trimming stripped 6 bases from V and 0 bases from J, with 26 bases between. CDR3 residues: CASSPSGRGLTFMNTEAFF. Here the CDR3 DNA reads TGTGCCAGCAGCCCTTCAGGCCGGGGCCTGACATTCATGAACACTGAAGCTTTCTTT.

Only a few counts were recorded for this clonotype. V gene TRBV12-3 or TRBV12-4 combines with J gene TRBJ2-5, with 8 bases that match TRBD2. The CDR3 loop spans 13 amino acids. V shed 6 bases and J 7 bases; nucleotides not matched to a gene: 7. The CDR3 loop reads CASRRGTSVTQYF. CDR3 DNA: TGTGCCAGCAGGCGCGGGACTAGTGTGACCCAGTACTTC.

This clonotype appeared many times. This chain joins TRBV29-1 and TRBJ2-7; 7 nucleotides align to TRBD1. CDR1 and CDR2 from the germline V gene are SQVTM and ANQGSEA. The CDR3 length is 14 residues. V lost 6 bases to trimming and J lost 2 bases; unmatched junction nucleotides: 10. The CDR3 sequence: CSVAPGQKAYEQYF. DNA of the CDR3: TGCAGCGTCGCCCCGGGACAGAAAGCCTACGAGCAGTACTTC.

This clonotype has only a few counts. V and J are TRBV6-6 and TRBJ1-3; D call uncertain. CDR3 length: 14 residues. CDR1 is MNHNY, CDR2 SVGAGI, per germline (reference sequence). The V end was cut by 7 bases, the J end by 4 bases, with 14 bases between. The CDR3 DNA sequence: TGTGCCAGCAAGGAGAGACGGGAAGGAAACACCATATATTTT. Translation gives CASKERREGNTIYF.

This clonotype occurred many times. The chain is built from TRBV20-1 and TRBJ2-3, with D possibly TRBD2 on 5 matching bases. Germline V gene lookup returns CDR1 DFQATT and CDR2 SNEGSKA (reference sequence). CDR3 length: 14 residues. V gave up 0 bases and J gave up 6 bases, with 13 bases separating them. The CDR3 reads CSARDRTPRDTQYF. The CDR3 DNA follows: TGCAGTGCTAGAGATAGGACTCCCCGTGATACGCAGTATTTT.

This clonotype was counted many times. The chain carries TRBV3-1 and TRBJ2-7; D is ambiguous. Trimming took 1 base from V and 6 from J, leaving 16 bases between them. The CDR3 has 15 amino acids. The V gene's germline CDR1 is LGHDT and CDR2 YNNKEL (reference sequence). CDR3: CASSQGRIWGSEQYF. Here the CDR3 DNA reads TGTGCCAGCAGCCAAGGTAGGATTTGGGGTTCCGAGCAGTACTTC.

This CDR3 reads CAISESTAFSSYNSPLHF. CDR3 DNA sequence: TGTGCCATCAGTGAGTCGACAGCCTTTAGCTCCTATAATTCACCCCTCCACTTT. The gene calls are TRBV10-3 and TRBJ1-6; weak D call: TRBD1 (5 bases). Germline CDR1 and CDR2: ENHRY and SYGVKD. The CDR3 is 18 residues long. The V and J ends lost 0 bases and 0 bases respectively, with 12 bases between them.

This clonotype was observed at least ten times. V and J are TRBV18 and TRBJ2-5, with 8 bases lining up with TRBD2. The CDR3 length is 16 residues. V was pared by 1 base and J by 3 bases, with 7 bases of the junction left unmatched. Germline loops: CDR1 KGHSH, CDR2 LQKENI. CDR3 loop: CASSPLGGGLEETQYF. In DNA, the CDR3 is TGTGCCAGCTCACCACTCGGCGGGGGGCTCGAAGAGACCCAGTACTTC.

This chain connects TRBV20-1 to TRBJ1-1; D gene uncertain. CDR1 DFQATT and CDR2 SNEGSKA come from the germline V gene (reference sequence). The CDR3 totals 11 residues. DNA of the CDR3: TGCAGGGGTCCCCTGAACACTGAAGCTTTCTTT. Protein: CRGPLNTEAFF.

In this sample, this clonotype turned up many times. The chain carries TRBV29-1 and TRBJ1-2; tentatively, D is TRBD1 (6 bases). Germline CDR1 SQVTM, CDR2 ANQGSEA. The germline V and J ends were trimmed by 6 bases and 0 bases, with 11 bases remaining between them. The CDR3 is 13 residues long. CDR3 residues: CSVRGQANYGYTF. The CDR3 bases are TGCAGCGTCCGGGGACAAGCTAACTATGGCTACACCTTC.

This clonotype was counted between two and nine times. V is TRBV14 and J is TRBJ1-5; D is ambiguous. Germline V gives CDR1 SGHDN, CDR2 FVKESK. The CDR3 extends over 15 amino acids. The V and J ends lost 3 bases and 4 bases respectively, with 13 bases between them. The CDR3 coding sequence is TGTGCCAGCAGCCACGACCGTGTCCCGAATCAGCCCCAGCATTTT. Translated: CASSHDRVPNQPQHF.

The chain employs TRBV6-2 or TRBV6-3 and TRBJ2-5, with D maybe TRBD2 (5 bases). CDR3 length: 13 amino acids. Germline CDR1 and CDR2: MNHEY and SVGEGT. V was trimmed by 6 bases and J by 3 bases, leaving 11 bases between them. The CDR3 DNA follows: TGTGCCAGCAGATCGAGCGGAGAAGAGACCCAGTACTTC. As protein: CASRSSGEETQYF.